Shown below are 7 T cell receptor beta chains from a single sample sequenced in a study of spatial heterogeneity in lung cancer. TCRdb processed the 5' RACE reads anew with MiXCR; each CDR3 protein has one entry. The data hold fewer than 55,000 distinct CDR3 sequences, with roughly 7.4% observed a single time. Noted time point: blood at routine non-recurrence follow-up after resection. Whole RNA obtained from tumor, nontumor lung or frozen PBMC underwent sequencing without sorting. Sequences were derived from PBMCs, sampled at follow-up. Receptor source: a female donor with early-stage non-small cell lung cancer.

This clonotype was detected many times. J is TRBJ1-2 and V is TRBV15; no clear D. V was clipped by 0 bases and J by 8 bases, with 10 bases between them. Per the germline V gene, CDR1 is LNHNV and CDR2 is YYDKDF (reference sequence). This CDR3 region has 13 residues. The CDR3: CATSREPRQGYTF. As DNA, the CDR3 is TGTGCCACCAGCAGAGAGCCCCGTCAGGGCTACACCTTC.

This clonotype appeared many times. The V and J genes are TRBV7-8 and TRBJ2-2, with D unresolved. V was cut by 1 base and J by 6 bases, with 3 bases left in between. CDR3 size: 12 residues. CDR1 and CDR2 from the germline V gene are SGHVS and FQNEAQ. Written as DNA, the CDR3 is TGTGCCAGCAGCTTAGGACCCGGGGAGCTGTTTTTT. Translating gives CASSLGPGELFF.

This sequence joins TRBV20-1 and TRBJ2-7; D call uncertain. Germline-derived CDR1 and CDR2 are DFQATT and SNEGSKA (reference sequence). The length of the CDR3 is 12 residues. The V end lost 4 bases, the J end lost 3 bases, and 10 bases lay between the germline ends. The CDR3 protein is CSANPGLYEQYF. The DNA for the CDR3 is TGCAGTGCTAATCCGGGCCTCTACGAGCAGTACTTC.

Ten or more counts support this clonotype. The chain employs TRBV9 and TRBJ2-1; tentatively, D is TRBD2 (5 bases). Trimming pared 4 bases from V and 9 bases from J, leaving 17 bases between. The CDR3 spans 14 residues. Looked up from germline, CDR1 is SGDLS and CDR2 is YYNGEE. The CDR3 region has the DNA TGTGCCAGCAGCCCTCGGTCAAGCGGAAGTGAGCAGTTCTTC. Translating gives CASSPRSSGSEQFF. Full variable domain (outside the CDR3, taken from reference TRBV9 and TRBJ2-1): DSGVTQTPKHLITATGQRVTLRCSPRSGDLSVYWYQQSLDQGLQFLIQYYNGEERAKGNILERFSAQQFPDLHSELNLSSLELGDSALYFCASSPRSSGSEQFFGPGTRLTVL.

This clonotype was picked up a small number of times. This chain connects TRBV7-2 to TRBJ2-1; D unclear. Germline V gene data show CDR1 as SGHTA and CDR2 as FQGNSA. This CDR3 is 12 amino acids long. The V end lost 4 bases, the J end lost 8 bases, and 9 bases lay between the germline ends. The CDR3 here is CASSSLGYEQFF. The CDR3 bases are TGTGCCAGCAGCTCCCTTGGGTATGAGCAGTTCTTC.

This sequence joins TRBV29-1 and TRBJ1-2, with 10 bases lining up with TRBD1. This CDR3 is built from 13 residues. Germline CDR1 and CDR2: SQVTM and ANQGSEA. The CDR3 DNA follows: TGCAGTGCCAGCCCGGGACAGGGGTATGGCTACACCTTC. This codes for CSASPGQGYGYTF.

The chain carries TRBV6-5 and TRBJ1-1; D is possibly TRBD1 (5 bases). V shed 6 bases and J shed 5 bases, with 7 bases lying between them. The CDR3 loop spans 11 amino acids. Per germline, CDR1 MNHEY and CDR2 SVGAGI. Here the CDR3 reads CASRGATEAFF. CDR3 DNA: TGTGCCAGCAGAGGGGCTACTGAAGCTTTCTTT.